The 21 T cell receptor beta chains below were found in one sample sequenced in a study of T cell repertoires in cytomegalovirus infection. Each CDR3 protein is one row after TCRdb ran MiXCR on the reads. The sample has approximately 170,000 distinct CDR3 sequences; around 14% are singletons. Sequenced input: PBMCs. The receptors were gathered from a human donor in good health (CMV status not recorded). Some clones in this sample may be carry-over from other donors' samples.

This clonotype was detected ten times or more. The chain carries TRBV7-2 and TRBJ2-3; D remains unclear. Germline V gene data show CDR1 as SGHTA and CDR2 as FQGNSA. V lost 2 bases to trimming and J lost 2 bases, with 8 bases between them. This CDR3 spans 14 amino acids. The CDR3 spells CASSLIRFTDTQYF. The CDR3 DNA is TGTGCCAGCAGCTTAATCCGGTTCACAGATACGCAGTATTTT.

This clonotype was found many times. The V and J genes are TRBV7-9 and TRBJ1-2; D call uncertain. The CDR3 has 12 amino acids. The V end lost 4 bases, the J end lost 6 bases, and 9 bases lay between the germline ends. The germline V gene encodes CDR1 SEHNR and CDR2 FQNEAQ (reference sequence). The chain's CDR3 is CASSSYPNGYTF. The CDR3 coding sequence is TGTGCCAGCAGCTCCTACCCTAATGGCTACACCTTC.

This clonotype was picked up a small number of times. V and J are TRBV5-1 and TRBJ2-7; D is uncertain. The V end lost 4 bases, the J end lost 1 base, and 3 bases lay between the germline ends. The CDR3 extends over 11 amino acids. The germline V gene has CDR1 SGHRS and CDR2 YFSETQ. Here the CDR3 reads CASSASYEQYF. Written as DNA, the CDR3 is TGCGCCAGCAGCGCGTCCTACGAGCAGTACTTC.

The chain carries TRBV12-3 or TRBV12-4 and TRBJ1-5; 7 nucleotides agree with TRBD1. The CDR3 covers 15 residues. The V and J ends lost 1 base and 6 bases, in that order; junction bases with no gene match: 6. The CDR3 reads CASSLGAGGIQPQHF. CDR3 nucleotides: TGTGCCAGCAGTTTAGGGGCAGGGGGGATTCAGCCCCAGCATTTT.

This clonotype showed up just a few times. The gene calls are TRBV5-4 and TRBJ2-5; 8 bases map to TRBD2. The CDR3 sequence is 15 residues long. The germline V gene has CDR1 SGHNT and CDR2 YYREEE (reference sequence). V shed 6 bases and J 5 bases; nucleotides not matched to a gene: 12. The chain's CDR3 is CASKKSGGVGETQYF. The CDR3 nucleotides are TGTGCCAGCAAGAAGTCCGGGGGGGTAGGGGAGACCCAGTACTTC.

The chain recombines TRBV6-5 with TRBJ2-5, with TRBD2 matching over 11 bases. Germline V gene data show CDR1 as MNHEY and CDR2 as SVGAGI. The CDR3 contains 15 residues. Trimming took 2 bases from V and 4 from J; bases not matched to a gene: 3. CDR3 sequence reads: CASSYTGLAGETQYF. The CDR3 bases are TGTGCCAGCAGTTACACTGGACTAGCGGGAGAGACCCAGTACTTC.

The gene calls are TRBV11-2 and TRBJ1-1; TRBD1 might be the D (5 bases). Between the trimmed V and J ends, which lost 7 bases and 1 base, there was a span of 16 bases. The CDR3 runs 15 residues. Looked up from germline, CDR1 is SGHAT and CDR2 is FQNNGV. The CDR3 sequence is CASTKVGGGNTEAFF. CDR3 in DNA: TGTGCCAGCACCAAAGTGGGCGGGGGGAACACTGAAGCTTTCTTT.

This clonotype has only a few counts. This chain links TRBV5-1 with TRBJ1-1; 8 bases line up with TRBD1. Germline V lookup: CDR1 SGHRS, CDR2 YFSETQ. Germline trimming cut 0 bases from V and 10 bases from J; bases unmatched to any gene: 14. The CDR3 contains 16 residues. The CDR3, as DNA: TGCGCCAGCAGCTTGGAGTCAGGGGCGCGACAGGGGCTAGCTTTCTTT. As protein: CASSLESGARQGLAFF. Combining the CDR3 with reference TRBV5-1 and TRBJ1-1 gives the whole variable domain KAGVTQTPRYLIKTRGQQVTLSCSPISGHRSVSWYQQTPGQGLQFLFEYFSETQRNKGNFPGRFSGRQFSNSRSEMNVSTLELGDSALYLCASSLESGARQGLAFFGQGTRLTVV.

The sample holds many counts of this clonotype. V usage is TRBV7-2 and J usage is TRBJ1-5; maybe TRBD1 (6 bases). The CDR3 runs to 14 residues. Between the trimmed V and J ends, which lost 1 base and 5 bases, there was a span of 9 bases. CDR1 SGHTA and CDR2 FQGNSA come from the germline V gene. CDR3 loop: CASSLVQGDQPQHF. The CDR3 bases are TGTGCCAGCAGCTTAGTACAGGGCGATCAGCCCCAGCATTTT.

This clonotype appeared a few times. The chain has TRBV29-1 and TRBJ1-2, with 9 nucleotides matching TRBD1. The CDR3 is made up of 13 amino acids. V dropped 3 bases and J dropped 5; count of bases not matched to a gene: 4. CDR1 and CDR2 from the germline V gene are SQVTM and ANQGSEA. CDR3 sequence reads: CSVEDRGSYGYTF. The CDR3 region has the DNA TGCAGCGTTGAGGACAGGGGATCGTATGGCTACACCTTC.

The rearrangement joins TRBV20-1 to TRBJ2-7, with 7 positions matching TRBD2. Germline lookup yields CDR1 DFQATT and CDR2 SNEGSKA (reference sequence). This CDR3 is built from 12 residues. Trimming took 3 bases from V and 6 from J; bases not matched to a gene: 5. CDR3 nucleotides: TGCAGTGCTAGGGGGAGGGGAGTCGAGCAGTACTTC. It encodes CSARGRGVEQYF.

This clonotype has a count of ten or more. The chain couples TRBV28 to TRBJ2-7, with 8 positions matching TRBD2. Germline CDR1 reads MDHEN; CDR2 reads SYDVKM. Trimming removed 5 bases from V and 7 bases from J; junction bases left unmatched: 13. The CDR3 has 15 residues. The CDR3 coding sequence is TGTGCCAGCAGTCGCGGGACTCTCCGGGGGGGAGAGCAGTACTTC. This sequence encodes CASSRGTLRGGEQYF.

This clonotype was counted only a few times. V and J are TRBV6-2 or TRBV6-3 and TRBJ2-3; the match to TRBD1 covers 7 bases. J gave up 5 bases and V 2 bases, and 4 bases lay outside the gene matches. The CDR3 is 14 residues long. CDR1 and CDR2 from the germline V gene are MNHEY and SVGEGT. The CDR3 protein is CASSYKGAIDTQYF. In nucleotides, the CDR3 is TGTGCCAGCAGTTACAAGGGGGCAATAGATACGCAGTATTTT.

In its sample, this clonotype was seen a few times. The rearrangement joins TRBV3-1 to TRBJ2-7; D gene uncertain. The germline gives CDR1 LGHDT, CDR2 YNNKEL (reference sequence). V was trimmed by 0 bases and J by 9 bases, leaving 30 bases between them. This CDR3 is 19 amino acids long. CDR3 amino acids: CASSQDSFWTSSSIHGQYF. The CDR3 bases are TGTGCCAGCAGCCAAGATAGCTTCTGGACCAGCTCCTCGATCCATGGGCAGTACTTC.

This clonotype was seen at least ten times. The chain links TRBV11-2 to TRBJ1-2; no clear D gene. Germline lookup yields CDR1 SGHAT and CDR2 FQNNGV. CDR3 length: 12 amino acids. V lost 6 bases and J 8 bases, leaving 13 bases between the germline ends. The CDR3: CASSRELGGYTF. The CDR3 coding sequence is TGTGCCAGCAGTAGGGAGCTAGGGGGCTACACCTTC.

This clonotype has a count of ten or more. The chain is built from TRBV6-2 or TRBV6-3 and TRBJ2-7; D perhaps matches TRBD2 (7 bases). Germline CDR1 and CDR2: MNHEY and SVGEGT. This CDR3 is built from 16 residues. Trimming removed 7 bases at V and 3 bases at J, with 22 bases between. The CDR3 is CASTDGGGASLYEQYF. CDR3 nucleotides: TGTGCCAGCACTGACGGTGGGGGGGCGTCCCTCTACGAGCAGTACTTC.

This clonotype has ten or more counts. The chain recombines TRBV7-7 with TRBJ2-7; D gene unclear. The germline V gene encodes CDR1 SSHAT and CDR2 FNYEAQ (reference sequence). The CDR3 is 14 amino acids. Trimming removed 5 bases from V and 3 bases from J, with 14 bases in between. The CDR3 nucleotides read TGTGCCAGCAGCCTAACCCCGGACGGCTACGAGCAGTACTTC. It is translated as CASSLTPDGYEQYF.

The CDR3 bases are TGTGCCAGCAGCCCACCAGTACCCCTTCGAGAGACCCAGTACTTC. Amino acid sequence: CASSPPVPLRETQYF. V is TRBV7-9 and J is TRBJ2-5; D not certain. This CDR3 is 15 amino acids long. CDR1 is SEHNR, CDR2 FQNEAQ, per germline (reference sequence). The V and J ends lost 5 bases and 4 bases respectively, with 17 bases between them.

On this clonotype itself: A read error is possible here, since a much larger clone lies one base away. The CDR3 protein is CASTLDVHGDAQYF. CDR3 coding DNA: TGTGCCAGCACCCTTGACGTCCACGGAGATGCGCAGTATTTT. The V gene is TRBV7-2, the J gene TRBJ2-3; D unresolved. Germline CDR1 is SGHTA and CDR2 is FQGNSA. The CDR3 is 14 amino acids.

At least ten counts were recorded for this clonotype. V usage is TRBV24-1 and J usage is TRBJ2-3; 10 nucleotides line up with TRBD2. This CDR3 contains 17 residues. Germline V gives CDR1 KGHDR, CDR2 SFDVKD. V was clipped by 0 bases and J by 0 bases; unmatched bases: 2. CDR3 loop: CATSDLGLAESTDTQYF. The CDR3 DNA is TGTGCCACCAGTGATTTGGGACTAGCGGAGAGCACAGATACGCAGTATTTT.

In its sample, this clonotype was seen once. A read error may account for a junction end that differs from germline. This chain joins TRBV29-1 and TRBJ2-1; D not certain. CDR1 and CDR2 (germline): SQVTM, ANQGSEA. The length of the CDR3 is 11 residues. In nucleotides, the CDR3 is TGCAGCGTTGGATGGGTAAATGGGCAGTTCTTC. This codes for CSVGWVNGQFF.